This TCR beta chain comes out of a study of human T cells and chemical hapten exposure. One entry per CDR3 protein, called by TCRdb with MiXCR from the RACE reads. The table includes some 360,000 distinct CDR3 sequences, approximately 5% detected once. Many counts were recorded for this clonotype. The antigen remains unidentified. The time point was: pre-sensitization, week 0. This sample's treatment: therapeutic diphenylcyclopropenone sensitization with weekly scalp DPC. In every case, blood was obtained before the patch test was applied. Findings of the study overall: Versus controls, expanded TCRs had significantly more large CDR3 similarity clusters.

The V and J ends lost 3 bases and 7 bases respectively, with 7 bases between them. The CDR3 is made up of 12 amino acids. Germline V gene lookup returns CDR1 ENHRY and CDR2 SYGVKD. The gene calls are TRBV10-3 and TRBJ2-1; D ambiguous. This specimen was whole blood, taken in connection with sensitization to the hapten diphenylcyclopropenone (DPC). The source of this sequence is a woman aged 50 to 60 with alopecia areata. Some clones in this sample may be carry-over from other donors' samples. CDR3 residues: CAISEKGNEQFF. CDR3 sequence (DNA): TGTGCCATCAGTGAAAAGGGAAATGAGCAGTTCTTC.